A single sample is the source of the 25 T cell receptor beta chains below, sequenced in a study of shared clonotypes between healthy human individuals. TCRdb's table, derived via immunoSEQ multiplex PCR, lists solely in-frame clones and lacks some. The repertoire holds roughly 2 million clones, with about 94% as singletons. The naive CD8 fraction comprised CD45RO-negative cells positively selected for CCR7 and excluded terminally differentiated effector memory CD45RA+ cells. The sequenced material came from naive CD8+ T cells sorted from blood. These receptors were collected from a young man in good health.

Points on this clone: This same CDR3 is encoded by further DNA sequences in the sample. The chain recombines TRBV7-9 with TRBJ2-6; D not certain. CDR3 length equals 14 residues. The ends were cut back, 1 base at V and 4 bases at J, with 5 bases in the middle. Germline V CDR1 and CDR2: SEHNR, FQNEAQ (reference sequence). CDR3 protein: CASSLGSGANVLTF. The DNA for the CDR3 is TGTGCCAGCAGCTTAGGCTCCGGGGCCAACGTCCTGACTTTC.

J is TRBJ2-2 and V is TRBV2, with 7 bases lining up with TRBD2. Germline assignment: CDR1 SNHLY and CDR2 FYNNEI. After removal of 2 bases from V and 5 bases from J, the junction contained 8 bases not matched to a gene. The length of the CDR3 is 16 residues. The CDR3 is CASSEFGLAATGELFF. The CDR3 DNA is TGTGCCAGCAGTGAATTCGGGCTAGCGGCTACCGGGGAGCTGTTTTTT.

V and J are TRBV28 and TRBJ1-2, with 7 bases aligning to TRBD1. Trimming cost V 6 bases and J 5 bases; bases outside gene matches: 18. The CDR3 is 17 residues long. CDR1 is MDHEN and CDR2 is SYDVKM in the germline V gene. The CDR3 coding sequence is TGTGCCAGCAGCCAGTTTCAGAGACAGGGTAAAGAATATGGCTACACCTTC. Protein sequence: CASSQFQRQGKEYGYTF.

Remarks on this clone: Other nucleotide sequences from this sample produce the same CDR3. This rearrangement joins TRBV4-1 to TRBJ2-7; D unresolved. CDR3 length: 13 residues. Germline values: CDR1 MGHRA, CDR2 YSYEKL. V lost 3 bases, J lost 1 base, and 7 bases lay in between. The CDR3 sequence: CASSQTSSYEQYF. The CDR3 region has the DNA TGCGCCAGCAGCCAGACGTCTTCCTACGAGCAGTACTTC.

The V call is TRBV13, the J call TRBJ2-7; TRBD1 agrees at 8 bases. Unmatched junction bases numbered 8, after V lost 4 bases and J lost 6 bases. CDR3 length: 14 amino acids. Per the germline V gene, CDR1 is PRHDT and CDR2 is FYEKMQ (reference sequence). The CDR3 loop reads CASSWGQEGGEQYF. The CDR3 DNA reads as TGTGCCAGCAGCTGGGGACAGGAGGGGGGCGAGCAGTACTTC.

The genes are TRBV5-8 and TRBJ2-7, with D possibly TRBD1 on 6 matching bases. The CDR3 sequence is 15 residues long. Looked up from germline, CDR1 is SGHTS and CDR2 is YDEGEE. Between the trimmed V and J ends, which lost 2 bases and 5 bases, there was a span of 17 bases. The CDR3 DNA is TGTGCCAGCAGCTTTTCCCAGGGGAGAATGGACGAGCAGTACTTC. This codes for CASSFSQGRMDEQYF. Together with reference TRBV5-8 and TRBJ2-7, the CDR3 gives the full variable domain: EAGVTQSPTHLIKTRGQQATLRCSPISGHTSVYWYQQALGLGLQFLLWYDEGEERNRGNFPPRFSGRQFPNYSSELNVNALELEDSALYLCASSFSQGRMDEQYFGPGTRLTVT.

CDR3 bases: TGTGCCAGTGGCCCGGGACAGCTTTACGAGCAGTACTTC. This sequence encodes CASGPGQLYEQYF. The rearrangement links TRBV19 to TRBJ2-7; TRBD1 matches 7 bases. The length of the CDR3 is 13 residues. Germline V CDR1 and CDR2: LNHDA, SQIVND (reference sequence). With 8 bases clipped from V and 4 bases from J, the junction kept 8 bases outside the gene matches.

The rearrangement uses TRBV28 and TRBJ2-7, with 7 bases identical to TRBD1. Unmatched junction bases numbered 12, after V lost 8 bases and J lost 5 bases. The germline CDR1 and CDR2 sequences are MDHEN and SYDVKM. This CDR3 is 14 amino acids long. The CDR3 loop is CASLDPTGPNEQYF. CDR3 nucleotides: TGTGCCAGCCTCGACCCGACAGGGCCAAACGAGCAGTACTTC.

CDR3: CASSPERGWDTQYF. Written as DNA, the CDR3 is TGTGCCAGCAGCCCCGAGCGGGGGTGGGATACGCAGTATTTT. This chain connects TRBV13 to TRBJ2-3, with TRBD2 identical over 8 bases. CDR1 and CDR2 (germline): PRHDT, FYEKMQ (reference sequence). The CDR3 consists of 14 residues. V lost 5 bases to trimming and J lost 6 bases; unmatched junction nucleotides: 7.

This clone was found once. The rearrangement links TRBV5-6 to TRBJ2-1; 8 nucleotides agree with TRBD2. The ends lost 0 bases at V and 8 bases at J; junction bases unmatched: 13. The CDR3 consists of 17 residues. Germline CDR1 SGHDT, CDR2 YYEEEE. The CDR3 loop is CASSLGLAGWGMDEQFF. DNA for the CDR3: TGTGCCAGCAGCTTGGGGCTAGCGGGTTGGGGGATGGATGAGCAGTTCTTC.

The gene calls are TRBV5-5 and TRBJ1-1, with TRBD1 as a possible D gene (6 bases). The CDR3 runs 15 residues. CDR1 is SGHKS and CDR2 is YYEKEE in the germline V gene (reference sequence). Deletions cut 2 bases from V and 6 bases from J, with 17 bases between. CDR3 DNA: TGTGCCAGCAGCTTTAGACAGGCTACCCTCGCTGAAGCTTTCTTT. Translation: CASSFRQATLAEAFF.

The V gene is TRBV4-1, the J gene TRBJ1-5; possibly TRBD1 for D (6 bases). This CDR3 contains 18 residues. Germline loops: CDR1 MGHRA, CDR2 YSYEKL. Trimming took 5 bases from V and 4 from J, leaving 24 bases between them. The CDR3 reads CASSSPPAGSGVNQPQHF. CDR3 nucleotides: TGCGCCAGCAGCAGCCCTCCCGCGGGGTCAGGGGTAAATCAGCCCCAGCATTTT.

The chain combines TRBV6-7 with TRBJ1-2; D possibly corresponds to TRBD1 (6 bases). TRBV6-7 counts as an open reading frame of uncertain function. The CDR3 has 16 residues. Trimming pared 5 bases from V and 2 bases from J, leaving 18 bases between. DNA of the CDR3: TGTGCCAGCAGTCCGACCCCTCCACAGGGAAACTATGGCTACACCTTC. Translated: CASSPTPPQGNYGYTF.

The V gene is TRBV6-5, the J gene TRBJ2-1; 7 bases fit TRBD2. V lost 0 bases and J lost 3; bases outside the gene matches: 5. The CDR3 consists of 16 residues. Germline V gene sequence: CDR1 MNHEY, CDR2 SVGAGI. The CDR3 DNA follows: TGTGCCAGCAGTTACTCGACCAGCGGGGACTACAATGAGCAGTTCTTC. It yields the protein CASSYSTSGDYNEQFF.

The CDR3 reads CASSQLSGTSGSIYEQYF. The CDR3 region has the DNA TGCGCCAGCAGCCAACTTTCCGGGACTAGCGGGAGCATCTACGAGCAGTACTTC. The J gene is TRBJ2-7, the V gene TRBV4-1; TRBD2 aligns across 14 bases. V dropped 2 bases and J dropped 3; count of bases not matched to a gene: 9. CDR1 MGHRA and CDR2 YSYEKL come from the germline V gene. The CDR3 has 18 amino acids.

This chain links TRBV27 with TRBJ2-3; 11 bases fit TRBD1. Germline V gives CDR1 MNHEY, CDR2 SMNVEV (reference sequence). V lost 7 bases to trimming and J lost 5 bases; unmatched junction nucleotides: 2. The CDR3 has 13 amino acids. This CDR3 is CASKDRGLDTQYF. CDR3 in DNA: TGTGCCAGCAAGGACAGGGGGCTAGATACGCAGTATTTT.

This clone showed up just once. This chain joins TRBV9 and TRBJ2-7; TRBD2 matches 7 bases. With V trimmed by 0 bases and J by 2 bases, 5 bases remained unmatched. This CDR3 has 15 residues. Germline CDR1 is SGDLS and CDR2 is YYNGEE. This CDR3 reads CASSVGGSGPYEQYF. The CDR3 DNA sequence: TGTGCCAGCAGCGTAGGAGGTAGCGGGCCCTACGAGCAGTACTTC.

As concerns this clone: Distinct nucleotide sequences in the sample also encode this CDR3. The V and J genes are TRBV13 and TRBJ2-1; D ambiguous. CDR3 length: 13 amino acids. Trimming took 1 base from V and 6 from J, leaving 7 bases between them. Germline V lookup: CDR1 PRHDT, CDR2 FYEKMQ (reference sequence). The CDR3 nucleotides read TGTGCCAGCAGCTTAGAAGGGTCCAATGAGCAGTTCTTC. It translates to CASSLEGSNEQFF.

The chain couples TRBV7-2 to TRBJ1-1; D gene ambiguous. The V and J ends lost 1 base and 0 bases respectively, with 21 bases between them. Germline V CDR1 and CDR2: SGHTA, FQGNSA. There are 19 residues in the CDR3. CDR3 loop: CASSLVLHVTVDMNTEAFF. DNA of the CDR3: TGTGCCAGCAGCTTAGTCCTCCATGTGACGGTGGATATGAACACTGAAGCTTTCTTT.

V is TRBV4-1 and J is TRBJ2-1; D gene uncertain. The V and J ends lost 4 bases and 6 bases respectively, with 7 bases between them. CDR1 is MGHRA, CDR2 YSYEKL, per germline. CDR3 length equals 12 residues. The CDR3 nucleotides are TGCGCCAGCAGCCTGATGGGCAATGAGCAGTTCTTC. This gives the protein CASSLMGNEQFF.

This clone was recorded once. This chain joins TRBV27 and TRBJ2-2; D perhaps matches TRBD1 (7 bases). This CDR3 has 15 amino acids. Per germline, CDR1 MNHEY and CDR2 SMNVEV (reference sequence). Trimming pared 5 bases from V and 5 bases from J, leaving 15 bases between. In DNA, the CDR3 is TGTGCCAGCAGTCCCCAGGGGGGATTGACCGGGGAGCTGTTTTTT. Encoded protein: CASSPQGGLTGELFF.

This clone was recorded a few times. The chain carries TRBV2 and TRBJ1-6; 10 positions agree with TRBD1. Trimming cost V 4 bases and J 7 bases; bases outside gene matches: 1. Germline V gives CDR1 SNHLY, CDR2 FYNNEI. The CDR3 is 14 residues long. CDR3 protein: CASSVGQGNSPLHF. The CDR3 bases are TGTGCCAGCAGTGTGGGACAGGGGAATTCACCCCTCCACTTT.

This chain connects TRBV28 to TRBJ2-2; 7 nucleotides agree with TRBD1. CDR1 is MDHEN, CDR2 SYDVKM, per germline. The CDR3 totals 15 residues. J gave up 4 bases and V 4 bases, and 6 bases lay outside the gene matches. CDR3 in amino acids: CASSYGPGGTGELFF. In DNA form, the CDR3 reads TGTGCCAGCAGTTACGGCCCAGGGGGCACCGGGGAGCTGTTTTTT.

The gene calls are TRBV30 and TRBJ2-7; D gene ambiguous. Trimming stripped 2 bases from V and 2 bases from J, with 13 bases between. The CDR3 has 14 residues. Per germline, CDR1 GTSNPN and CDR2 SVGIG (reference sequence). The CDR3 bases are TGTGCCTGGAGTCAGGTTCGGCGGACCTACGAGCAGTACTTC. Protein product: CAWSQVRRTYEQYF. The full variable domain, completed using reference TRBV30 and TRBJ2-7, is SQTIHQWPATLVQPVGSPLSLECTVEGTSNPNLYWYRQAAGRGLQLLFYSVGIGQISSEVPQNLSASRPQDRQFILSSKKLLLSDSGFYLCAWSQVRRTYEQYFGPGTRLTVT.

CDR3 protein: CASSLSRQGARNEQFF. CDR3 nucleotides: TGTGCCAGCAGCTTGTCGAGACAGGGGGCGCGAAATGAGCAGTTCTTC. The chain employs TRBV5-6 and TRBJ2-1; TRBD1 aligns across 10 bases. This CDR3 comprises 16 residues. CDR1 and CDR2 (germline): SGHDT, YYEEEE. V gave up 1 base and J gave up 7 bases; unmatched junction bases: 8.